The sequence of this T cell receptor beta chain was determined in a study of cytomegalovirus exposure and HLA in healthy donors. With V trimmed by 0 bases and J by 7 bases, 11 bases remained unmatched. The CDR3 is 16 amino acids. CDR1 LNHNV and CDR2 YYDKDF come from the germline V gene (reference sequence). Primers included in the PCR were 60 Vbeta and 13 Jbeta primers. Per the original methods: The count from a later analysis was some 76 million unique TCR beta chains, around 10 million of them shared. Method: immunoSEQ multiplex PCR; TCRdb's copy keeps in-frame clones and lacks some. V, J and clone size are those of that table, while D and trimming were read from the DNA. The sample records roughly 30,000 clones, around nine tenths being singletons.

The receptor was derived from a boy younger than 18 in good health and CMV-seronegative. Sequencing was performed on PBMCs. The rearrangement uses TRBV15 and TRBJ1-2; TRBD1 matches at 7 bases. The CDR3 region is CATSREMGDSPSGYTF. The CDR3 DNA reads TGTGCCACCAGCAGAGAGATGGGGGACAGCCCCTCTGGCTACACCTTC.